This TCR beta chain was profiled in a study of regulatory T cells in long-lasting Graves disease. With iRepertoire HTBI primers and Arm-PCR of CDR3 regions, TCR beta libraries were built. MiXCR, run by TCRdb on the multiplex PCR reads, gives a single entry per CDR3 protein. Here the sample spans about 370,000 distinct CDR3 sequences, roughly a sixth being singletons. This sample's time point: newly diagnosed GD, antithyroid drugs for less than 3 months. Scientists built the TCR library using RNA that was extracted from PBMCs. The CDR3 length is 14 residues. Trimming took 6 bases from V and 2 from J; bases not matched to a gene: 5. Germline CDR1 SGHAT, CDR2 FQNNGV. Study findings and constraints: Persistent Graves' patients showed a TCR diversity that was lower than that of newly diagnosed ones. Owing to a sample size that was small, accuracy may have been reduced.

In this sample, this clonotype turned up many times. Its target is not known. The sequencing used peripheral blood mononuclear cells (PBMCs), collected at new diagnosis, from a patient treated with antithyroid drugs. This sequence originates from a female donor with Graves disease. The chain is built from TRBV11-2 and TRBJ1-2; 8 bases match TRBD1. CDR3 protein: CASSPDRANYGYTF. The CDR3 coding sequence is TGTGCCAGCAGTCCGGACAGGGCCAACTATGGCTACACCTTC.